This T cell receptor (beta chain) was identified in a study of blood T cell repertoires in COVID-19. Background on the study: Acute and convalescent COVID-19 samples came from the United States, Italy and Spain. Sources were T cells, B-cell-depleted T cells, or PBMCs; the material itself was cDNA or gDNA.

In the authors' workflow: Amplification of reference gene primers was used by the study to estimate nucleated cell counts. The assay was immunoSEQ multiplex PCR, and TCRdb's table has in-frame clones only and misses some. For V, J and clone size, that table is used; D and trimming come from the DNA. The data show approximately 150,000 clones, approximately 80% seen once. The CDR3 loop spans 14 amino acids. Trimming took off 6 bases at V and 5 bases at J, with 13 bases between the two ends. From germline, CDR1 is MDHEN and CDR2 SYDVKM. Sequenced input: peripheral blood. The chain combines TRBV28 with TRBJ2-2, with no clear D. The receptor comes from a woman aged 55-70 years with acute or convalescent COVID-19. Here the CDR3 DNA reads TGTGCCAGCAGCACCCTCGACTTGACCGGGGAGCTGTTTTTT. Protein: CASSTLDLTGELFF.